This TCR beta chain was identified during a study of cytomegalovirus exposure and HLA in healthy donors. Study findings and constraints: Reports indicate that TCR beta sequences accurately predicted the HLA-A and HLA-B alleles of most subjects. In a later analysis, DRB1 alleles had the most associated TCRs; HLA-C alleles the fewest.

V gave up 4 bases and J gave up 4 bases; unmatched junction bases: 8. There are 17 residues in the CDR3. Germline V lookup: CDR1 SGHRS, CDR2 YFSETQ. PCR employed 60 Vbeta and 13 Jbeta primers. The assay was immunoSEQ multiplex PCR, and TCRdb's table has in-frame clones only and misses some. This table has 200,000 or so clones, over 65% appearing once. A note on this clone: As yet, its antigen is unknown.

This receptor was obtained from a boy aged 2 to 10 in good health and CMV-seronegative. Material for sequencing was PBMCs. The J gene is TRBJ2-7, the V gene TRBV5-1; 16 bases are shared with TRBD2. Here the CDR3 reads CASSAGLAGGPSYEQYF. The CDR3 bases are TGCGCCAGCAGCGCGGGACTAGCGGGGGGGCCGAGTTACGAGCAGTACTTC.